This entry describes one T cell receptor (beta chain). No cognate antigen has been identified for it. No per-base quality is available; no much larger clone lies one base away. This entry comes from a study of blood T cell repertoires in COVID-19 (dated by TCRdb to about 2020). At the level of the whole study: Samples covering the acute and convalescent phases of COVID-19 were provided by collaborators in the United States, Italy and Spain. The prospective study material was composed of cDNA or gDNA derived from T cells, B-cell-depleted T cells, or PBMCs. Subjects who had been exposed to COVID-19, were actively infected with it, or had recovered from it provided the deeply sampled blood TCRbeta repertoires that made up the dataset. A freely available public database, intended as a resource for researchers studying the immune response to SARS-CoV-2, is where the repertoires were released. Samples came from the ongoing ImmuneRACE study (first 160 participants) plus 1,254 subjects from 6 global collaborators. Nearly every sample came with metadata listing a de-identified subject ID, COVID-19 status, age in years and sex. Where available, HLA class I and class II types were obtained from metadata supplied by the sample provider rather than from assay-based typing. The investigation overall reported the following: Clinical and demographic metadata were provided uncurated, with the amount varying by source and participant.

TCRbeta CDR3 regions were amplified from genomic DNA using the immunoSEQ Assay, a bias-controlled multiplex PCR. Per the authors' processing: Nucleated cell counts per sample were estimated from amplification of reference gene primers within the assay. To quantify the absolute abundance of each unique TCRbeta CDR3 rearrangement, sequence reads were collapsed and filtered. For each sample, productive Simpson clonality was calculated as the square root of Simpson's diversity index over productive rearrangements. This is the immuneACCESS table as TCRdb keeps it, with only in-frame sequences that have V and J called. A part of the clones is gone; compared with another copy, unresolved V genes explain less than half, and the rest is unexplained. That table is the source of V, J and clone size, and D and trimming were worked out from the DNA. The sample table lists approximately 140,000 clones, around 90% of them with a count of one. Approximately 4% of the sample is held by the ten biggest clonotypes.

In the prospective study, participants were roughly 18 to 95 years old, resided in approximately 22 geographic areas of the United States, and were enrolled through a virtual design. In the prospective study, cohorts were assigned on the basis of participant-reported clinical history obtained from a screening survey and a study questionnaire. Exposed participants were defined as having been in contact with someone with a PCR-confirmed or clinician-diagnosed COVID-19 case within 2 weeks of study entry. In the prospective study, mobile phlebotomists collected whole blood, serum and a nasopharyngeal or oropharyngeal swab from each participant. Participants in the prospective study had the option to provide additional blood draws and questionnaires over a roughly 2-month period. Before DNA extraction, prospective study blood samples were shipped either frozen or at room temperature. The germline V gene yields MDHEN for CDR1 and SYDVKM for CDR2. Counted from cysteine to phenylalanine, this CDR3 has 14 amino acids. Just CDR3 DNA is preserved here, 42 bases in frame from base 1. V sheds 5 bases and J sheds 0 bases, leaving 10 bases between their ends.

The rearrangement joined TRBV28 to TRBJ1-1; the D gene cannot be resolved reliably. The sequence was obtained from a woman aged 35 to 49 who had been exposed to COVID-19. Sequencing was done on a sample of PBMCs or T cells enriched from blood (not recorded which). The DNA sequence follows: TGTGCCAGCAGTAACAGCGGCATGAACACTGAAGCTTTCTTT. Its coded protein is CASSNSGMNTEAFF.